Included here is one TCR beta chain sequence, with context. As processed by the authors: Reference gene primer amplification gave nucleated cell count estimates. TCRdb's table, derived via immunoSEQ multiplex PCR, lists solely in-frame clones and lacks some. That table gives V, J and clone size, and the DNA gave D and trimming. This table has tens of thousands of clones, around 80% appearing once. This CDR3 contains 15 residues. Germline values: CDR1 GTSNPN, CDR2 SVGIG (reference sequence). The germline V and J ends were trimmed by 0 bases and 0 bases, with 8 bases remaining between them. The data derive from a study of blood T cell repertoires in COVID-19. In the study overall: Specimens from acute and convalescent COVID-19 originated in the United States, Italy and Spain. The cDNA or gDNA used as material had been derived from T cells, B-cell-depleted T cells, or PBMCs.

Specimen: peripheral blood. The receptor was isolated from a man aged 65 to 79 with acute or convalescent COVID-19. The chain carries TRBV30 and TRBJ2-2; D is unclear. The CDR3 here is CAWSVLNTNTGELFF. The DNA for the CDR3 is TGTGCCTGGAGTGTTTTAAATACGAACACCGGGGAGCTGTTTTTT.